This TCR beta chain came from a study of T-cell reconstitution after alpha-beta-depleted transplantation in children. Study-wide points: At around two months after transplant, the alpha-beta T cells were reportedly derived from several hundred expanded clones that came from non-depleted graft cells. Some patients owed their high day-60 TCRbeta diversity to surviving recipient T cells and thymic progenitors. Most T-cell counts and diversity one year after the transplant came from T cells that were newly produced.

Germline CDR1 is KGHSH and CDR2 is LQKENI. The germline V and J ends were trimmed by 2 bases and 0 bases, with 8 bases remaining between them. The CDR3 is made up of 15 amino acids. In this sample, this clonotype turned up a few times. Its specificity is unknown. Preparation of the TCRbeta library involved a method that used unique molecular identifiers. TCRdb re-called the PCR reads through MiXCR, storing one row per CDR3 protein. The sample includes fewer than 350,000 distinct CDR3 sequences, 10% seen only once; the top ten take approximately 7.6%. The sequence derives from a boy under two years old with acute myeloid leukemia, due to receive a stem cell transplant. Specimen: PBMCs, collected before TCRalphabeta/CD19-depleted stem cell transplant. The rearrangement joins TRBV18 to TRBJ2-4; D might be TRBD1 (5 bases). As DNA, the CDR3 is TGTGCCAGCTCACCAATCCAGGGAGCCAAAAACATTCAGTACTTC. This sequence encodes CASSPIQGAKNIQYF.